These 27 T cell receptor beta chains share one sample of origin, sequenced in a study of vaccination and CD4 T cells after COVID-19. This sample's time point: late sampling 161 to 241 days after vaccination in a few convalescent patients. Sample treatment: approximately nine-day PBMC culture with coronavirus spike peptide pools or control peptides (ViraFEST assay). These receptors' antigens are unknown. The Oncomine TCR Beta short-read assay was applied to DNA of cultured CD4+ T cells. Each CDR3 protein gets one entry after TCRdb re-called the PCR reads with MiXCR. This table has more than 20,000 distinct CDR3 sequences, around 41% appearing once. This sample comprised CD4+ T cells from blood, cultured in vitro, obtained about 7 months after SARS-CoV-2 vaccination. These receptor sequences come from a human donor who had recovered from COVID-19.

The V gene is TRBV20-1, the J gene TRBJ2-3, with 7 bases that match TRBD1. Germline CDR1 DFQATT, CDR2 SNEGSKA (reference sequence). V lost 3 bases and J lost 2; bases outside the gene matches: 8. CDR3 length: 15 amino acids. The CDR3 protein is CSASRQGVPTDTQYF. In nucleotides, the CDR3 is TGCAGTGCTAGCCGACAGGGAGTCCCCACAGATACGCAGTATTTT.

This clonotype showed up just once. CDR3 DNA sequence: TGTGCCATCAGTGACGCAGGGAGCTACAATGAGCAGTTCTTC. Protein sequence: CAISDAGSYNEQFF. The chain has TRBV10-3 and TRBJ2-1; D may be TRBD1 or TRBD2 (5 bases each). The germline V gene has CDR1 ENHRY and CDR2 SYGVKD. V lost 3 bases and J 3 bases, leaving 9 bases between the germline ends. This CDR3 comprises 14 residues.

The chain uses TRBV7-9 and TRBJ2-7, with 8 bases identical to TRBD1. Losses at the gene ends were 0 bases for V and 3 bases for J; bases not matched to a gene: 4. Per germline, CDR1 SEHNR and CDR2 FQNEAQ (reference sequence). The CDR3 covers 15 residues. The CDR3 loop is CASSLAPGGGYEQYF. As DNA, the CDR3 is TGTGCCAGCAGCTTAGCCCCAGGGGGCGGCTACGAGCAGTACTTC. The whole variable domain, filled in from reference TRBV7-9 and TRBJ2-7, reads DTGVSQNPRHKITKRGQNVTFRCDPISEHNRLYWYRQTLGQGPEFLTYFQNEAQLEKSRLLSDRFSAERPKGSFSTLEIQRTEQGDSAMYLCASSLAPGGGYEQYFGPGTRLTVT.

CDR3 DNA sequence: TGTGCCAGCAGGGGGACAGGGATCTACGAGCAGTACTTC. Amino acids: CASRGTGIYEQYF. The chain links TRBV28 to TRBJ2-7; TRBD1 matches 9 bases. V trimming: 6 bases; J trimming: 3 bases; junction bases outside the gene matches: 3. In germline, CDR1 is MDHEN, CDR2 SYDVKM. The CDR3 loop spans 13 amino acids.

The chain carries TRBV6-2 or TRBV6-3 and TRBJ1-2; tentative D call: TRBD1 (5 bases). CDR3 size: 15 residues. The germline V and J ends were trimmed by 7 bases and 0 bases, with 15 bases remaining between them. Looked up from germline, CDR1 is MNHEY and CDR2 is SVGEGT. As DNA, the CDR3 is TGTGCCAGCACCGGGCCGGGACGGACTAACTATGGCTACACCTTC. Translated, it gives CASTGPGRTNYGYTF.

This clonotype showed up just a few times. CDR3 protein: CASSLGGGMNTEAFF. As DNA, the CDR3 is TGTGCCAGCAGCCTCGGAGGGGGCATGAACACTGAAGCTTTCTTT. The chain employs TRBV6-1 and TRBJ1-1; 7 bases line up with TRBD1. After removal of 6 bases from V and 0 bases from J, the junction contained 7 bases not matched to a gene. The length of the CDR3 is 15 residues. Germline V gives CDR1 MNHNS, CDR2 SASEGT.

The chain combines TRBV7-8 with TRBJ2-7; 7 bases agree with TRBD1. This CDR3 contains 15 residues. Germline CDR1 and CDR2: SGHVS and FQNEAQ. J was trimmed by 2 bases and V by 5 bases; bases with no gene match: 9. The CDR3 is CASSVDRATAYEQYF. As DNA, the CDR3 is TGTGCCAGCAGCGTAGACAGGGCCACCGCCTACGAGCAGTACTTC.

Only a few counts were recorded for this clonotype. The CDR3 sequence: CATSDLSYRGNEQFF. For the CDR3, the DNA is TGTGCCACCAGTGATTTGAGCTACAGGGGCAATGAGCAGTTCTTC. This chain uses TRBV24-1 with TRBJ2-1; 7 nucleotides line up with TRBD1. V gave up 0 bases and J gave up 6 bases; unmatched junction bases: 4. Per the germline V gene, CDR1 is KGHDR and CDR2 is SFDVKD. This CDR3 has 15 amino acids.

CDR3 residues: CSAAQGHEQYF. CDR3 DNA: TGCAGTGCTGCACAGGGCCACGAGCAGTACTTC. This sequence joins TRBV20-1 and TRBJ2-7, with D perhaps TRBD1 (6 bases). Germline assignment: CDR1 DFQATT and CDR2 SNEGSKA (reference sequence). This CDR3 has 11 amino acids. V dropped 5 bases and J dropped 5 bases, with 10 bases sitting between them.

This chain connects TRBV20-1 to TRBJ1-5, with D perhaps TRBD1 (6 bases). The V end lost 5 bases, the J end lost 3 bases, and 11 bases lay between the germline ends. Germline V gene lookup returns CDR1 DFQATT and CDR2 SNEGSKA (reference sequence). The CDR3 is made up of 13 amino acids. The CDR3 region has the DNA TGCAGTGCTTCTAGGGGGGCCAATCAGCCCCAGCATTTT. It yields the protein CSASRGANQPQHF.

The chain has TRBV28 and TRBJ2-2; tentative D call: TRBD1 (6 bases). Germline V gene lookup returns CDR1 MDHEN and CDR2 SYDVKM. V was pared by 5 bases and J by 1 base, with 14 bases between. The CDR3 is 16 amino acids. CDR3 sequence reads: CASSPRQVLNTGELFF. CDR3 in DNA: TGTGCCAGCAGTCCTAGACAGGTCCTGAACACCGGGGAGCTGTTTTTT.

This clonotype rates as medium-sized (0.01 to 0.1%). The rearrangement links TRBV21-1 to TRBJ2-7; TRBD1, the table's D call, was not compared with the DNA. TRBV21-1 represents a pseudogene. This CDR3 is built from 15 residues. CDR3 bases: TGTGCCAGCACTTATTATACCCCCTGGTGGGGGGAGCAGTACTTC. This translates into CASTYYTPWWGEQYF.

The CDR3 nucleotides are TGTGCCAGCAGTCCAACTCTGGTAACGAGGAACTCCGGGGCCAACGTCCTGACTTTC. Protein product: CASSPTLVTRNSGANVLTF. The chain is built from TRBV28 and TRBJ2-6; no firm D call. Looked up from germline, CDR1 is MDHEN and CDR2 is SYDVKM. Trimming stripped 5 bases from V and 4 bases from J, with 24 bases between. The CDR3 length is 19 residues.

The rearrangement joins TRBV28 to TRBJ2-2, with 11 bases matching TRBD1. V lost 6 bases to trimming and J lost 6 bases; unmatched junction nucleotides: 6. CDR3 size: 15 residues. Germline V gene sequence: CDR1 MDHEN, CDR2 SYDVKM. CDR3 residues: CASRIPGQGAGELFF. The DNA for the CDR3 is TGTGCCAGCAGAATCCCGGGACAGGGGGCCGGGGAGCTGTTTTTT.

The chain recombines TRBV2 with TRBJ2-2; D might be TRBD2 (6 bases). CDR1 is SNHLY and CDR2 is FYNNEI in the germline V gene. This CDR3 has 12 amino acids. V shed 6 bases and J shed 7 bases, with 9 bases lying between them. CDR3 protein: CASRRLGGELFF. The DNA for the CDR3 is TGTGCCAGCAGGAGACTAGGCGGGGAGCTGTTTTTT.

This sequence joins TRBV6-1 and TRBJ2-3; 8 bases are shared with TRBD2. The junction had 20 bases not matched to a gene; V was cut back by 6 bases and J by 9 bases. CDR3 length equals 17 residues. Germline CDR1 is MNHNS and CDR2 is SASEGT. CDR3 amino acids: CASRTGTRSSREDTQYF. CDR3 nucleotides: TGTGCCAGCAGAACCGGGACTAGAAGTTCAAGGGAGGACACGCAGTATTTT.

J is TRBJ1-2 and V is TRBV15, with 9 bases that match TRBD1. J gave up 10 bases and V 0 bases, and 6 bases lay outside the gene matches. Germline V lookup: CDR1 LNHNV, CDR2 YYDKDF (reference sequence). The CDR3 spans 14 residues. The CDR3 reads CATSRDKGQGLYTF. The CDR3 nucleotides read TGTGCCACCAGCAGAGATAAGGGACAGGGTCTCTACACCTTC.

V usage is TRBV6-5 and J usage is TRBJ1-1; tentative D call: TRBD1 (6 bases). CDR3 length: 15 amino acids. The germline V gene has CDR1 MNHEY and CDR2 SVGAGI. V was trimmed by 0 bases and J by 4 bases, leaving 12 bases between them. The CDR3 protein is CASSYSGGGGTEAFF. The CDR3 DNA is TGTGCCAGCAGTTACTCGGGCGGGGGCGGCACTGAAGCTTTCTTT.

The rearrangement uses TRBV15 and TRBJ1-5; tentative D call: TRBD1 (5 bases). The V end was cut by 3 bases, the J end by 3 bases, with 15 bases between. Germline V gene sequence: CDR1 LNHNV, CDR2 YYDKDF (reference sequence). The CDR3 covers 16 residues. The CDR3: CATSRKEQGPNQPQHF. The DNA for the CDR3 is TGTGCCACCAGCAGGAAGGAGCAGGGCCCCAATCAGCCCCAGCATTTT.

This chain links TRBV5-1 with TRBJ2-7; D ambiguous. This CDR3 has 14 amino acids. CDR1 and CDR2 from the germline V gene are SGHRS and YFSETQ. Trimming shortened V by 4 bases and J by 1 base, and 12 bases separated the two germline ends. The DNA for the CDR3 is TGCGCCAGCAGCCCCCCCGCGGCTTCCTACGAGCAGTACTTC. Translation gives CASSPPAASYEQYF.

V usage is TRBV20-1 and J usage is TRBJ2-1; the match to TRBD2 covers 7 bases. Losses at the gene ends were 4 bases for V and 5 bases for J; bases not matched to a gene: 11. CDR1 is DFQATT, CDR2 SNEGSKA, per germline (reference sequence). This CDR3 contains 15 residues. This CDR3 reads CSAIWGGSRNNEQFF. CDR3 nucleotides: TGCAGTGCTATCTGGGGCGGGAGTAGGAACAATGAGCAGTTCTTC.

With regard to this clonotype: The junction differs from germline at one of its ends, possibly a read error. V and J are TRBV6-2 or TRBV6-3 and TRBJ2-7, with D perhaps matching TRBD1 (6 bases). Germline CDR1 MNHEY, CDR2 SVGEGT. This CDR3 is 18 amino acids long. The CDR3 region has the DNA TGTGCCAGCAACTCTGGCCTTCCGACGTGGACAGAGCCCTACGGGCAGTACTTC. Translation gives CASNSGLPTWTEPYGQYF.

In this sample, this clonotype turned up a few times. This rearrangement joins TRBV27 to TRBJ2-7; TRBD1 aligns across 7 bases. V trimming: 3 bases; J trimming: 3 bases; junction bases outside the gene matches: 5. CDR1 and CDR2 from the germline V gene are MNHEY and SMNVEV (reference sequence). The CDR3 contains 14 residues. CDR3 protein: CASSLLGGDYEQYF. CDR3 coding DNA: TGTGCCAGCAGTTTGTTAGGGGGCGACTACGAGCAGTACTTC.

The chain joins TRBV4-3 to TRBJ2-7; 8 bases are a match to TRBD1. Germline values: CDR1 LGHNA, CDR2 YSLEER. Trimming removed 2 bases from V and 2 bases from J; junction bases left unmatched: 5. The CDR3 has 15 amino acids. The DNA for the CDR3 is TGCGCCAGCAGCCAATACCGGACAGGGCCCTACGAGCAGTACTTC. Amino acid sequence: CASSQYRTGPYEQYF.

The J gene is TRBJ1-2, the V gene TRBV29-1; 9 nucleotides line up with TRBD1. CDR3 length equals 11 residues. Germline V gene data show CDR1 as SQVTM and CDR2 as ANQGSEA. The V and J ends lost 4 bases and 13 bases, in that order; junction bases with no gene match: 7. The CDR3 nucleotides are TGCAGCGTTGGGAGACAGGGGGTTGTCACCTTC. Protein product: CSVGRQGVVTF.

The chain recombines TRBV7-8 with TRBJ2-3; possibly TRBD2 for D (5 bases). The germline CDR1 and CDR2 sequences are SGHVS and FQNEAQ. The CDR3 is 14 amino acids. Trimming cost V 4 bases and J 5 bases, with 13 bases left between them. The CDR3: CASSSSGTGDTQYF. The DNA for the CDR3 is TGTGCCAGCAGCTCAAGCGGAACCGGAGATACGCAGTATTTT.

The chain carries TRBV20-1 and TRBJ2-3; no firm D call. CDR1 and CDR2 (germline): DFQATT, SNEGSKA (reference sequence). The length of the CDR3 is 11 residues. V shed 5 bases and J shed 7 bases, with 10 bases lying between them. CDR3 DNA sequence: TGCAGTGCTCCCCTTGCTAATACGCAGTATTTT. It codes for CSAPLANTQYF.